These 29 T cell receptor beta chains share one sample of origin, sequenced in a study of shared clonotypes between healthy human individuals. Produced via immunoSEQ multiplex PCR; TCRdb's table is partial and in-frame only. The table records about 1 million clones, roughly 80% of them present only once. Sequencing was performed on memory CD4+ T cells sorted from blood. Sample subset: CD45RA-negative fraction. The receptors shown here come from a man younger than 35 in good health.

The rearrangement joins TRBV2 to TRBJ2-7, with 11 bases aligning to TRBD2. Germline-derived CDR1 and CDR2 are SNHLY and FYNNEI. The CDR3 totals 17 residues. Germline trimming cut 2 bases from V and 3 bases from J; bases unmatched to any gene: 9. CDR3 protein: CASSETRRLAGYYEQYF. CDR3 bases: TGTGCCAGCAGTGAAACCCGTCGACTAGCGGGATACTACGAGCAGTACTTC.

The chain joins TRBV6-5 to TRBJ1-1; TRBD1 might be the D (5 bases). CDR1 MNHEY and CDR2 SVGAGI come from the germline V gene. V lost 10 bases and J 5 bases, leaving 17 bases between the germline ends. The CDR3 runs to 13 residues. CDR3 bases: TGTGCCAACAGGATGAGGCGGGAGACTGAAGCTTTCTTT. Its protein product is CANRMRRETEAFF.

The chain links TRBV4-1 to TRBJ2-3, with D perhaps matching TRBD1 (5 bases). The CDR3 runs 15 residues. Per the germline V gene, CDR1 is MGHRA and CDR2 is YSYEKL. Trimming pared 0 bases from V and 2 bases from J, leaving 9 bases between. This CDR3 reads CASSQDNRNTDTQYF. The CDR3 coding sequence is TGCGCCAGCAGCCAAGATAACAGGAACACAGATACGCAGTATTTT.

This rearrangement joins TRBV4-1 to TRBJ1-5; no firm D call. The CDR3 is made up of 13 amino acids. Per germline, CDR1 MGHRA and CDR2 YSYEKL. V lost 1 base and J lost 7, with 8 bases in between. This CDR3 is CASSQVVTQPQHF. The CDR3 bases are TGCGCCAGCAGCCAAGTTGTGACACAGCCCCAGCATTTT.

The chain carries TRBV6-1 and TRBJ2-3; D ambiguous. V gave up 2 bases and J gave up 0 bases, with 9 bases separating them. The CDR3 consists of 15 residues. Per the germline V gene, CDR1 is MNHNS and CDR2 is SASEGT. This CDR3 reads CASSESTPSTDTQYF. CDR3 nucleotides: TGTGCCAGCAGTGAATCTACACCAAGCACAGATACGCAGTATTTT.

This chain uses TRBV5-6 with TRBJ2-7; 10 nucleotides match TRBD2. The CDR3 contains 16 residues. The germline V gene encodes CDR1 SGHDT and CDR2 YYEEEE. Trimming at V came to 5 bases and at J to 2 bases, leaving 10 bases not matched to a gene. The CDR3 coding sequence is TGTGCCAGCAGTAATTGGGGGCTAGCGGGAGCCTACGAGCAGTACTTC. Encoded protein: CASSNWGLAGAYEQYF.

The rearrangement links TRBV30 to TRBJ1-2; weak D call: TRBD1 (6 bases). The CDR3 runs to 16 residues. Germline CDR1 and CDR2: GTSNPN and SVGIG (reference sequence). Trimming took 3 bases from V and 4 from J, leaving 21 bases between them. In DNA, the CDR3 is TGTGCCTGGAGCGGTCGGGCAGGGGCCCGAGCCTATGGCTACACCTTC. Its protein is CAWSGRAGARAYGYTF.

This clone was seen just once. The rearrangement uses TRBV11-2 and TRBJ2-7; 9 positions agree with TRBD1. Germline CDR1 SGHAT, CDR2 FQNNGV. The junction had 8 bases not matched to a gene; V was cut back by 6 bases and J by 2 bases. This CDR3 contains 15 residues. CDR3 sequence reads: CASRRAGTGTYEQYF. For the CDR3, the DNA is TGTGCCAGCAGACGTGCCGGGACAGGGACCTACGAGCAGTACTTC.

The chain joins TRBV7-6 to TRBJ2-7; 9 bases are a match to TRBD2. The CDR3 length is 17 residues. Trimming cost V 0 bases and J 1 base; bases outside gene matches: 7. CDR1 and CDR2 from the germline V gene are SGHVS and FNYEAQ. This CDR3 reads CASSLAPSGGTSYEQYF. The CDR3 bases are TGTGCCAGCAGCTTAGCGCCAAGCGGGGGGACTTCCTACGAGCAGTACTTC.

At least ten counts were recorded for this clone. The chain links TRBV25-1 to TRBJ1-2; D possibly corresponds to TRBD1 (5 bases). Germline assignment: CDR1 MGHDK and CDR2 SYGVNS. The CDR3 extends over 14 amino acids. V lost 2 bases and J lost 1, with 8 bases in between. The CDR3: CASSEEGLNYGYTF. In DNA, the CDR3 is TGTGCCAGCAGTGAAGAGGGGCTTAACTATGGCTACACCTTC.

Written as DNA, the CDR3 is TGCGCCAGCAGATTGACGTCCCAGGGTTCGGACTATGGCTACACCTTC. Translation: CASRLTSQGSDYGYTF. The chain joins TRBV5-1 to TRBJ1-2; a weak D match, TRBD1 (5 bases). This CDR3 spans 16 amino acids. CDR1 is SGHRS and CDR2 is YFSETQ in the germline V gene. V lost 5 bases and J 3 bases, leaving 20 bases between the germline ends.

This chain uses TRBV6-1 with TRBJ2-7; D ambiguous. This CDR3 has 13 amino acids. V was clipped by 8 bases and J by 4 bases, with 15 bases between them. CDR1 is MNHNS and CDR2 is SASEGT in the germline V gene. CDR3 region: CASVRHSSYEQYF. DNA for the CDR3: TGTGCCAGCGTTAGACATTCCTCTTACGAGCAGTACTTC.

This clone was observed at least ten times. One junction end disagrees with the germline gene, perhaps due to a read error. The chain employs TRBV7-7 and TRBJ2-5; D gene ambiguous. CDR1 and CDR2 (germline): SSHAT, FNYEAQ (reference sequence). This CDR3 is 15 amino acids long. CDR3 in DNA: TGTGCTAGCAGCTCTGGAACTTTATCCCGAGAGACCCAGTACTTC. Its translation is CASSSGTLSRETQYF.

This clone was counted between two and nine times. The chain employs TRBV29-1 and TRBJ1-1; D uncertain. Germline V lookup: CDR1 SQVTM, CDR2 ANQGSEA. The CDR3 totals 14 residues. Trimming removed 3 bases at V and 0 bases at J, with 11 bases between. The CDR3 region is CSVDRGHLNTEAFF. Here the CDR3 DNA reads TGCAGCGTTGACAGAGGGCACCTGAACACTGAAGCTTTCTTT.

The chain uses TRBV7-9 and TRBJ1-5; a possible D gene is TRBD1 (6 bases). The CDR3 has 14 residues. Germline CDR1 reads SEHNR; CDR2 reads FQNEAQ (reference sequence). V was pared by 4 bases and J by 5 bases, with 12 bases between. CDR3 sequence: CASSSDRSDQPQHF. CDR3 nucleotide sequence: TGTGCCAGCAGCTCCGACAGGTCGGATCAGCCCCAGCATTTT. Looking up the rest from reference TRBV7-9 and TRBJ1-5 gives the full variable domain: DTGVSQNPRHKITKRGQNVTFRCDPISEHNRLYWYRQTLGQGPEFLTYFQNEAQLEKSRLLSDRFSAERPKGSFSTLEIQRTEQGDSAMYLCASSSDRSDQPQHFGDGTRLSIL.

V is TRBV6-5 and J is TRBJ2-1; no firm D call. Germline CDR1 and CDR2: MNHEY and SVGAGI. V was clipped by 2 bases and J by 8 bases, with 7 bases between them. The CDR3 consists of 12 residues. CDR3 protein: CASSYKGYEQFF. CDR3 nucleotides: TGTGCCAGCAGTTACAAGGGCTATGAGCAGTTCTTC.

The chain combines TRBV2 with TRBJ1-4, with D hard to call. Trimming took off 6 bases at V and 5 bases at J, with 7 bases between the two ends. Germline V lookup: CDR1 SNHLY, CDR2 FYNNEI. CDR3 length: 12 amino acids. Here the CDR3 reads CASSVANEKLFF. Written as DNA, the CDR3 is TGTGCCAGCAGCGTAGCCAATGAAAAACTGTTTTTT.

The chain carries TRBV5-4 and TRBJ2-7, with a possible D match to TRBD1 (5 bases). CDR3 length equals 16 residues. Between the trimmed V and J ends, which lost 3 bases and 0 bases, there was a span of 16 bases. In germline, CDR1 is SGHNT, CDR2 YYREEE (reference sequence). Here the CDR3 reads CASSSLRQTSSYEQYF. The CDR3, as DNA: TGTGCCAGCAGCTCACTTAGACAGACTTCCTCCTACGAGCAGTACTTC.

This CDR3 is CASSENSYNSPLHF. The CDR3 DNA is TGTGCCAGCAGTGAGAACTCCTATAATTCACCCCTCCACTTT. The gene calls are TRBV25-1 and TRBJ1-6, with D uncertain. The V gene lost 3 bases and the J gene lost 0 bases, with 3 bases spanning the gap. From germline, CDR1 is MGHDK and CDR2 SYGVNS. This CDR3 spans 14 amino acids.

This clone was found a few times. CDR3 region: CASSSQTSGRFQYTQYF. As DNA, the CDR3 is TGTGCCAGCAGCTCCCAGACTAGCGGGAGGTTTCAGTATACGCAGTATTTT. The genes are TRBV5-6 and TRBJ2-3; 13 bases agree with TRBD2. Per germline, CDR1 SGHDT and CDR2 YYEEEE. The CDR3 is made up of 17 amino acids. V gave up 3 bases and J gave up 7 bases; unmatched junction bases: 11.

V is TRBV19 and J is TRBJ2-5; D not resolved. The ends were cut back, 0 bases at V and 4 bases at J, with 12 bases in the middle. This CDR3 is 15 amino acids long. Germline V gene sequence: CDR1 LNHDA, CDR2 SQIVND (reference sequence). CDR3 sequence (DNA): TGTGCCAGTAGTATAGATCATAAGGGTCCAGAGACCCAGTACTTC. Residues: CASSIDHKGPETQYF. The whole variable domain, filled in from reference TRBV19 and TRBJ2-5, reads DGGITQSPKYLFRKEGQNVTLSCEQNLNHDAMYWYRQDPGQGLRLIYYSQIVNDFQKGDIAEGYSVSREKKESFPLTVTSAQKNPTAFYLCASSIDHKGPETQYFGPGTRLLVL.

This clone has more than one count but fewer than ten. V and J are TRBV29-1 and TRBJ1-1, with TRBD1 matching 8 bases. CDR3 length equals 14 residues. The germline V gene encodes CDR1 SQVTM and CDR2 ANQGSEA. V shed 2 bases, J shed 3 bases, and the junction held 5 bases outside the gene matches. The CDR3 reads CSVEQGAKDTEAFF. The CDR3 nucleotides are TGCAGCGTTGAACAGGGGGCGAAGGACACTGAAGCTTTCTTT.

The chain carries TRBV19 and TRBJ1-2; D is uncertain. The germline V gene has CDR1 LNHDA and CDR2 SQIVND (reference sequence). The V end was cut by 5 bases, the J end by 4 bases, with 17 bases between. The CDR3 runs 15 residues. CDR3 sequence (DNA): TGTGCCAGTAGTCCTACAGCTGCGGCGGGCTATGGCTACACCTTC. Translated: CASSPTAAAGYGYTF. Full variable domain (outside the CDR3, taken from reference TRBV19 and TRBJ1-2): DGGITQSPKYLFRKEGQNVTLSCEQNLNHDAMYWYRQDPGQGLRLIYYSQIVNDFQKGDIAEGYSVSREKKESFPLTVTSAQKNPTAFYLCASSPTAAAGYGYTFGSGTRLTVV.

The rearrangement links TRBV6-5 to TRBJ2-1, with a weak D call TRBD2 (6 bases). The V gene lost 4 bases and the J gene lost 8 bases, with 15 bases spanning the gap. The CDR3 has 14 residues. Germline CDR1 and CDR2: MNHEY and SVGAGI. The CDR3 protein is CASSSFWEEDEQFF. The CDR3 nucleotides read TGTGCCAGCAGTTCCTTCTGGGAGGAGGATGAGCAGTTCTTC.

The chain employs TRBV27 and TRBJ1-4; D perhaps matches TRBD1 (5 bases). Per the germline V gene, CDR1 is MNHEY and CDR2 is SMNVEV (reference sequence). V was shortened by 5 bases and J by 8 bases, with 12 bases between the two germline ends. This CDR3 has 13 amino acids. This chain's CDR3 is CASSRNGGEKLFF. CDR3 nucleotides: TGTGCCAGCAGTCGAAACGGGGGGGAAAAACTGTTTTTT.

This clone was picked up many times. The chain uses TRBV11-2 and TRBJ2-3; TRBD2 is a possible D gene (5 bases). CDR1 and CDR2 (germline): SGHAT, FQNNGV. The CDR3 covers 14 residues. Between the trimmed V and J ends, which lost 3 bases and 3 bases, there was a span of 10 bases. The DNA of the CDR3 is TGTGCCAGCAGCTTTATCTCGGGGACAGATACGCAGTATTTT. Protein: CASSFISGTDTQYF.

The chain employs TRBV9 and TRBJ1-4, with D possibly being TRBD1 (5 bases). The CDR3 contains 14 residues. Trimming pared 4 bases from V and 2 bases from J, leaving 9 bases between. From germline, CDR1 is SGDLS and CDR2 YYNGEE. The CDR3 spells CASSRGLTNEKLFF. In DNA, the CDR3 is TGTGCCAGCAGCAGGGGCCTTACTAATGAAAAACTGTTTTTT.

This chain links TRBV6-5 with TRBJ1-1, with D unresolved. CDR1 and CDR2 from the germline V gene are MNHEY and SVGAGI. This CDR3 region has 13 residues. Trimming removed 5 bases at V and 0 bases at J, with 7 bases between. The CDR3 nucleotides are TGTGCCAGCAGTGACGGTTTGAACACTGAAGCTTTCTTT. Encoded protein: CASSDGLNTEAFF.

The CDR3 nucleotides are TGCGCCAGCGGGGCCAGGACCACGAACGGCTATGGCTACACCTTC. Its protein product is CASGARTTNGYGYTF. This sequence joins TRBV10-2 and TRBJ1-2; D may be TRBD1 (5 bases). Germline CDR1 is WSHSY and CDR2 is SAAADI. This CDR3 has 15 amino acids. V shed 8 bases and J shed 4 bases, with 20 bases lying between them.